A selection of T cell receptor beta chains follows, all from one sample in a study of T cell responses to AZD1222 COVID-19 vaccine. Generated by immunoSEQ multiplex PCR, the TCRdb table keeps only in-frame clones and is missing some. This table has some 120,000 clones, 93% appearing once. The material sequenced was peripheral blood, taken on day 0 of AZD1222 vaccination. The receptors stem from an adult in good health. CDR3s include the opening cysteine and the closing phenylalanine or tryptophan. The order of the fields is D gene, J gene, V gene, clone size, CDR3 DNA, CDR3 protein. D genes are given only for firm matches. Clone size appears in some rows only: once, few, many, or a class for an expanded clone.

NA TRBJ1-3 TRBV3-1/TRBV3-2 once TGTGCCAGCAGCCATGGGGTGCGCTCTGGAAACACCATATATTTT CASSHGVRSGNTIYF
NA TRBJ1-1 TRBV6-5 NA TGTGCCAGCAATAAACGGGCGATTTTGACTGAAGCTTTCTTT CASNKRAILTEAFF
NA TRBJ2-5 TRBV19 NA TGTGCCAGTAGTATGTCGGGCGAGACCCAGTACTTC CASSMSGETQYF
TRBD1 TRBJ2-3 TRBV11-2 NA TGTGCCAGCAGTCCGCCTTGGACAGGCCTTCCTACAGATACGCAGTATTTT CASSPPWTGLPTDTQYF
NA TRBJ2-5 TRBV11-2 once TGTGCCAGCAGCTCGCGGACTCGAGAGACCCAGTACTTC CASSSRTRETQYF
TRBD1 TRBJ2-2 TRBV5-5 NA TGTGCCAGCAGCCGACCGGGACAGATCACCACCGGGGAGCTGTTTTTT CASSRPGQITTGELFF
NA TRBJ2-6 TRBV30 NA TGTGCCTGGAGCAGTGGAGTGGCTGGGGCCAACGTCCTGACTTTC CAWSSGVAGANVLTF
NA TRBJ2-1 TRBV19 NA TGTGCCAGTAGAAGAGTAGCGGCGGGTGAGCAGTTCTTC CASRRVAAGEQFF
NA TRBJ2-1 TRBV25-1 NA TGTGCCAGCAGTGAATCCGGGGTATCGTACAATGAGCAGTTCTTC CASSESGVSYNEQFF
NA TRBJ2-2 TRBV6-2/TRBV6-3 NA TGTGCCAGCAGTTACGGCCTCACCGGGGAGCTGTTTTTT CASSYGLTGELFF
NA TRBJ1-2 TRBV28 NA TGTGCCAGCAGTTTAGCAGGCCAATATGGCTACACCTTC CASSLAGQYGYTF
NA TRBJ1-5 TRBV7-2 NA TGTGCCAGCAGCTTAGGGCAGGTAGGGAGGTCCCAGCATTTT CASSLGQVGRSQHF
NA TRBJ1-5 TRBV6-1 NA TGTGCCAGCAGTGAAGTTAGCAATCAGCCCCAGCATTTT CASSEVSNQPQHF
NA TRBJ2-3 TRBV4-2 NA TGTGCCAGCAGCCAAGGGTCGGCAGGCTGGAAAGATACGCAGTATTTT CASSQGSAGWKDTQYF
TRBD1 TRBJ1-2 TRBV7-9 NA TGTGCCAGCAGTCGACCCGGGACAGGGGGCGACTATGGCTACACCTTC CASSRPGTGGDYGYTF
TRBD1 TRBJ2-5 TRBV9 NA TGTGCCAGCAGCCCACACCGGACAGGGGGTCGAGAGACCCAGTACTTC CASSPHRTGGRETQYF
NA TRBJ2-7 TRBV7-2 NA TGTGCCAGCAGCTTCGACCGGGCCCTCAGCGGGTACGAGCAGTACTTC CASSFDRALSGYEQYF
NA TRBJ2-1 TRBV30 NA TGTGCCTGGAGGCCAAGGGAGGGGGCTTCCTACAATGAGCAGTTCTTC CAWRPREGASYNEQFF
TRBD1 TRBJ2-7 TRBV29-1 few TGCAGCGTGGGACAGGGCACCTCCTACGAGCAGTACTTC CSVGQGTSYEQYF
NA TRBJ2-5 TRBV6-2/TRBV6-3 NA TGTGCCAGCAGTTACTCAGCAACCTCTCAAGAGACCCAGTACTTC CASSYSATSQETQYF
NA TRBJ1-1 TRBV29-1 NA TGCAGCGTTGAAGGGGGGGTAAACACTGAAGCTTTCTTT CSVEGGVNTEAFF
TRBD1 TRBJ2-5 TRBV28 NA TGTGCCAGCAGTAAACAGGGGGTGGAGACCCAGTACTTC CASSKQGVETQYF